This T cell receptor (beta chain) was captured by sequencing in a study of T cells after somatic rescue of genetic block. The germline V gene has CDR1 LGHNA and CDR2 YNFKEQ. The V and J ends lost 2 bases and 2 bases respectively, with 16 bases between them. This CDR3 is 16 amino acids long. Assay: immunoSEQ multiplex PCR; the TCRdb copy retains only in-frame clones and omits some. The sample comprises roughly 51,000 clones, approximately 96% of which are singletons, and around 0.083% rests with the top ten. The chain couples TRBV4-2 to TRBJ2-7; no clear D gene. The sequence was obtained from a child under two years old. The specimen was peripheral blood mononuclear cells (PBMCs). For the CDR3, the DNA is TGTGCCAGCAGCCAATGGGCTAGGCTGCCACCCTACGAGCAGTACTTC. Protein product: CASSQWARLPPYEQYF.